This TCR beta chain was sequenced during a study of CD4 and CD8 cells across lung adenocarcinoma regions. TCRdb processed the PCR reads anew with MiXCR; each CDR3 protein has one entry. The sample yields around 10,000 distinct CDR3 sequences, 45% to 60% seen once. V shed 0 bases and J shed 6 bases, with 9 bases lying between them. The CDR3 is 15 residues long. CDR1 and CDR2 (germline): MNHEY, SMNVEV (reference sequence). The chain couples TRBV27 to TRBJ1-6; D is unclear. Sequencing was carried out using CD8+ T cells from the margin of a lung tumor. The source of this sequence is a male donor with lung adenocarcinoma. The CD4 and CD8 labels of this study may be unreliable. CDR3 nucleotides: TGTGCCAGCAGTTTATCGGTGACGCTTAATTCACCCCTCCACTTT. Encoded protein: CASSLSVTLNSPLHF.